Listed here are 10 T cell receptor beta chains from one sample, sequenced in a study of CD4 T cell repertoires in COVID-19. Sequencing used immunoSEQ multiplex PCR; TCRdb keeps in-frame clones, though not all of them. The sample contains some 71,000 clones, 83% of which appear only once. Sequences were derived from CD4+ T cells from peripheral blood, sampled after recovery from COVID-19. The receptors originated from a human donor who had COVID-19.

The chain couples TRBV27 to TRBJ2-1; D gene unclear. The CDR3 contains 14 residues. Germline lookup yields CDR1 MNHEY and CDR2 SMNVEV (reference sequence). The V end lost 2 bases, the J end lost 2 bases, and 7 bases lay between the germline ends. The CDR3 is CASSLRAPYNEQFF. The CDR3 DNA sequence: TGTGCCAGCAGTTTACGGGCCCCCTACAATGAGCAGTTCTTC.

This chain joins TRBV4-2 and TRBJ1-2; 9 nucleotides agree with TRBD1. The CDR3 has 14 residues. Trimming cost V 0 bases and J 8 bases; bases outside gene matches: 4. Germline V CDR1 and CDR2: LGHNA, YNFKEQ. CDR3 bases: TGTGCCAGCAGCCAAGAACAGGGGACAGGGGGCTACACCTTC. This codes for CASSQEQGTGGYTF.

The rearrangement joins TRBV6-5 to TRBJ2-5; TRBD2 is a possible D gene (6 bases). The CDR3 sequence is 14 residues long. Looked up from germline, CDR1 is MNHEY and CDR2 is SVGAGI. The V end was cut by 5 bases, the J end by 2 bases, with 12 bases between. DNA for the CDR3: TGTGCCAGCAGTCACCGGGGGTTACAAGAGACCCAGTACTTC. Translation: CASSHRGLQETQYF.

J is TRBJ2-5 and V is TRBV3-1 (or the pseudogene TRBV3-2); 8 nucleotides match TRBD2. CDR1 and CDR2 from the germline V gene are LGHDT and YNNKEL (reference sequence). V dropped 1 base and J dropped 2; count of bases not matched to a gene: 12. The CDR3 extends over 18 amino acids. The CDR3 protein is CASSQGVSAGGIQETQYF. The CDR3 DNA reads as TGTGCCAGCAGCCAAGGAGTGTCGGCGGGGGGCATACAAGAGACCCAGTACTTC.

The chain combines TRBV5-1 with TRBJ1-2; D remains unclear. The CDR3 length is 13 residues. Germline V CDR1 and CDR2: SGHRS, YFSETQ. V lost 0 bases and J 2 bases, leaving 5 bases between the germline ends. The CDR3 reads CASSLALNYGYTF. In DNA form, the CDR3 reads TGCGCCAGCAGCTTGGCTTTGAACTATGGCTACACCTTC.

The CDR3 protein is CASSPPDRGSTDTQYF. The CDR3 DNA sequence: TGCGCCAGCAGCCCACCCGACAGGGGAAGCACAGATACGCAGTATTTT. This chain links TRBV4-1 with TRBJ2-3, with TRBD1 identical over 8 bases. The junction had 6 bases not matched to a gene; V was cut back by 4 bases and J by 0 bases. The CDR3 runs 16 residues. The V gene's germline CDR1 is MGHRA and CDR2 YSYEKL.

The chain recombines TRBV5-1 with TRBJ1-6, with TRBD1 matching 10 bases. Trimming cost V 0 bases and J 9 bases; bases outside gene matches: 9. Per the germline V gene, CDR1 is SGHRS and CDR2 is YFSETQ. The CDR3 covers 17 residues. The CDR3 loop reads CASSLGAGTGVTSPLHF. DNA of the CDR3: TGCGCCAGCAGCTTGGGGGCCGGGACAGGGGTAACTTCACCCCTCCACTTT.

The V and J genes are TRBV9 and TRBJ2-3; possibly TRBD2 for D (7 bases). Between the trimmed V and J ends, which lost 2 bases and 0 bases, there was a span of 10 bases. Germline V lookup: CDR1 SGDLS, CDR2 YYNGEE. The CDR3 contains 15 residues. In nucleotides, the CDR3 is TGTGCCAGCAGCGTGACGGGGGGCAGCACAGATACGCAGTATTTT. Its protein product is CASSVTGGSTDTQYF.

This clone was counted once. The chain joins TRBV18 to TRBJ1-1; D is undetermined. V was cut by 4 bases and J by 11 bases, with 11 bases left in between. The germline gives CDR1 KGHSH, CDR2 LQKENI. There are 11 residues in the CDR3. In DNA form, the CDR3 reads TGTGCCAGCTCACGGGAAGGATGGGCTTTCTTT. Translation: CASSREGWAFF.

This clone was recorded only once. The chain combines TRBV11-2 with TRBJ1-4; no definite D call. Trimming took 6 bases from V and 0 from J, leaving 8 bases between them. Germline lookup yields CDR1 SGHAT and CDR2 FQNNGV. The CDR3 is made up of 14 amino acids. The CDR3 here is CASRIRATNEKLFF. The CDR3 DNA reads TGTGCCAGCAGAATACGTGCAACTAATGAAAAACTGTTTTTT.